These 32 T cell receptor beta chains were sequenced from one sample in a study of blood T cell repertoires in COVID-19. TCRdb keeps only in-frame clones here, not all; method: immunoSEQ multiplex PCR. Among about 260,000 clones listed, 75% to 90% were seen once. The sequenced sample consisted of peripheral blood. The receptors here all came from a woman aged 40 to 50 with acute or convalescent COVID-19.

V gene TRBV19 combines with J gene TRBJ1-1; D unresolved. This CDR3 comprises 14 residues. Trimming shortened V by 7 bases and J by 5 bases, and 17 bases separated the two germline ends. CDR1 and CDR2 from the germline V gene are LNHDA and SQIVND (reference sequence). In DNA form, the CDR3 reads TGTGCCAGTACCGCGGGCGTCGGAATGACTGAAGCTTTCTTT. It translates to CASTAGVGMTEAFF.

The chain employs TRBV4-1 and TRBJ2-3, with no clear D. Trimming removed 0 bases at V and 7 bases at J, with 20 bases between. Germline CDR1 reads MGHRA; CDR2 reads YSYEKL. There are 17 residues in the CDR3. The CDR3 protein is CASSQEPPPFATHTQYF. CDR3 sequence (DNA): TGCGCCAGCAGCCAAGAACCCCCCCCCTTCGCAACACATACGCAGTATTTT.

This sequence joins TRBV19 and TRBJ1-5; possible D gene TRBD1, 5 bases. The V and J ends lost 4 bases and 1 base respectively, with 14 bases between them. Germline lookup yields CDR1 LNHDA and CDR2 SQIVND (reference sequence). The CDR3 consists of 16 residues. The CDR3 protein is CASSTSQGGSNQPQHF. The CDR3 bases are TGTGCCAGTAGTACGAGCCAGGGTGGGAGCAATCAGCCCCAGCATTTT.

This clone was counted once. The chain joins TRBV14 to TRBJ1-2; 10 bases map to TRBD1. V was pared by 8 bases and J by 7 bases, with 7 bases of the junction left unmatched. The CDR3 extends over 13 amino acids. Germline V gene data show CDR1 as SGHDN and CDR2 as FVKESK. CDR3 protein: CASSRGQGSGYTF. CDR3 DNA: TGTGCCAGCTCCCGGGGACAGGGGAGTGGCTACACCTTC.

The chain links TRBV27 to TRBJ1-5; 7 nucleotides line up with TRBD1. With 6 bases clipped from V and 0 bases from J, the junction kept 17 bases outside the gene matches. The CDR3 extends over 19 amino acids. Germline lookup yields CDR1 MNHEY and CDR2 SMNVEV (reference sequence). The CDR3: CASRPRRTGGNYSNQPQHF. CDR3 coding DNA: TGTGCCAGCAGGCCCAGGAGGACAGGCGGGAATTATAGCAATCAGCCCCAGCATTTT.

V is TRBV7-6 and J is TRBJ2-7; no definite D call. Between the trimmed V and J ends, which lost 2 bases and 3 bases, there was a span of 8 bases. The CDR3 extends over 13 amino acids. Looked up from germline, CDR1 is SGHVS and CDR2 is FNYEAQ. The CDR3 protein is CASSLTVRYEQYV. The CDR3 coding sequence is TGTGCCAGCAGCTTAACGGTCCGCTACGAGCAGTACGTC.

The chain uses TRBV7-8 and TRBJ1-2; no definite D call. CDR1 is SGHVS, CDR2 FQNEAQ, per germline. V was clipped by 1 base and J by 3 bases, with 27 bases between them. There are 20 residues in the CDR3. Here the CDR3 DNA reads TGTGCCAGCAGCTTAGTAGGTGCGGGTTCTGGGCCCCGGGCGGACTATGGCTACACCTTC. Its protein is CASSLVGAGSGPRADYGYTF.

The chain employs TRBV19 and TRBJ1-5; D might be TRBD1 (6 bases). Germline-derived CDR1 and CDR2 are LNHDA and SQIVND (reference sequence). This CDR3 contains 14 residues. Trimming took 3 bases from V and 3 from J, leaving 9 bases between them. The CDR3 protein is CASSITGNNQPQHF. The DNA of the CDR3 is TGTGCCAGTAGTATCACAGGGAACAATCAGCCCCAGCATTTT.

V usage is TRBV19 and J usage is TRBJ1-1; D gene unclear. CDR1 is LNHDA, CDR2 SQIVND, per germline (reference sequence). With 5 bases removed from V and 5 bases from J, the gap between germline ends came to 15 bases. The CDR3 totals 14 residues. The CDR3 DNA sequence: TGTGCCAGTAGTCCGGTACCCACCTATACTGAAGCTTTCTTT. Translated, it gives CASSPVPTYTEAFF.

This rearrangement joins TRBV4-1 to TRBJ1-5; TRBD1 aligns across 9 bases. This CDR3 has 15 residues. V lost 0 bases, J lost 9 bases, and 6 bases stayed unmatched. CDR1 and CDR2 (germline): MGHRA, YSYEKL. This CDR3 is CASSQDRDREWPQHF. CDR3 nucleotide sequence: TGCGCCAGCAGCCAAGATAGGGACAGGGAATGGCCCCAGCATTTT.

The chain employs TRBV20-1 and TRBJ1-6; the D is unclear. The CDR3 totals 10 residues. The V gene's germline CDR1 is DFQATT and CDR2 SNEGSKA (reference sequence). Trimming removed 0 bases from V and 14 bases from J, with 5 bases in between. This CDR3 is CSARDLSLHF. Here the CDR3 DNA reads TGCAGTGCTAGAGATCTCTCCCTCCACTTT.

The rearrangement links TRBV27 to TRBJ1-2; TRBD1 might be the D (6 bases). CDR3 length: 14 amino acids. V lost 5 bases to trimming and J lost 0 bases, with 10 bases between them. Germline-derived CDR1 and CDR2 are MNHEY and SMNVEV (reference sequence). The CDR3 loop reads CASSKAGANYGYTF. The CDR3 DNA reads TGTGCCAGCAGTAAGGCAGGGGCTAACTATGGCTACACCTTC.

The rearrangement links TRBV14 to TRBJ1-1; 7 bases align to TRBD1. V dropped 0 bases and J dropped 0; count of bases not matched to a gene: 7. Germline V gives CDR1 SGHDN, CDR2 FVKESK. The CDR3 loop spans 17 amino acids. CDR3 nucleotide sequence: TGTGCCAGCAGCCAAGAGCGGACAGGCGTCATGAACACTGAAGCTTTCTTT. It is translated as CASSQERTGVMNTEAFF.

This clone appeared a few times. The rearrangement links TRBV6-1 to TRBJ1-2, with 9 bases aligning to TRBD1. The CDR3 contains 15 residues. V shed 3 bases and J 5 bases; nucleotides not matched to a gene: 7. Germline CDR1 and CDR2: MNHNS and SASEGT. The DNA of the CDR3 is TGTGCCAGCAGTGAGAGATACAGGGGGCTTTATGGCTACACCTTC. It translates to CASSERYRGLYGYTF.

CDR3 bases: TGTGCCATCAGTGACGGACAGATCAATGAGCAGTTCTTC. It is translated as CAISDGQINEQFF. V and J are TRBV10-3 and TRBJ2-1; D possibly corresponds to TRBD1 (6 bases). Germline values: CDR1 ENHRY, CDR2 SYGVKD. CDR3 length: 13 residues. The V and J ends lost 3 bases and 6 bases respectively, with 9 bases between them.

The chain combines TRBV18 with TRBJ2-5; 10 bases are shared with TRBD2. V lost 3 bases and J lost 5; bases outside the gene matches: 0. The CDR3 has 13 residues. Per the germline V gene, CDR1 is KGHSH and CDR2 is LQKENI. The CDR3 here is CASSPGLAETQYF. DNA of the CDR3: TGTGCCAGCTCACCGGGACTAGCGGAGACCCAGTACTTC.

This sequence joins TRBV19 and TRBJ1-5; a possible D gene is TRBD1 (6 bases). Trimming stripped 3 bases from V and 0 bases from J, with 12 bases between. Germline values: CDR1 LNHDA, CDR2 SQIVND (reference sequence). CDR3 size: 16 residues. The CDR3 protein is CASSIPQGVSNQPQHF. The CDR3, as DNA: TGTGCCAGTAGTATCCCACAGGGCGTTAGCAATCAGCCCCAGCATTTT.

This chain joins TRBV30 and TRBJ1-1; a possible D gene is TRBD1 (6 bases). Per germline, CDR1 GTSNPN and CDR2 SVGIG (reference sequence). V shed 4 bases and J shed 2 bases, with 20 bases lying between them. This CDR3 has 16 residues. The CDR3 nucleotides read TGTGCCTGGAACCTAGGGGGGGGGCGAAGAAACACTGAAGCTTTCTTT. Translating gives CAWNLGGGRRNTEAFF.

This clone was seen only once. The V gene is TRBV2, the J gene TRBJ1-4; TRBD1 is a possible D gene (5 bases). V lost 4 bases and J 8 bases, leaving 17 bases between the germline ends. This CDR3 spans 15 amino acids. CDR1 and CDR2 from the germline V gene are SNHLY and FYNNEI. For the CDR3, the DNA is TGTGCCAGCAGTGCATTACCTCCCAAGGGGGAAAAACTGTTTTTT. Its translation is CASSALPPKGEKLFF.

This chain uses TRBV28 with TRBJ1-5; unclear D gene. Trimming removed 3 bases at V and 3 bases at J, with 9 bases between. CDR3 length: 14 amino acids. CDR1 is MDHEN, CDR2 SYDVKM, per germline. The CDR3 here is CASSLLTNNQPQHF. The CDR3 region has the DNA TGTGCCAGCAGTTTGCTCACAAACAATCAGCCCCAGCATTTT.

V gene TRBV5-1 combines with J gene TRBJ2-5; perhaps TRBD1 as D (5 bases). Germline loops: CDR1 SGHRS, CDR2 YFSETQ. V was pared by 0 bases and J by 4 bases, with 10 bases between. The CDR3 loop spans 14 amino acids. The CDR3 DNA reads TGCGCCAGCAGCTTGGGGGGCACAGGAGAGACCCAGTACTTC. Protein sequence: CASSLGGTGETQYF.

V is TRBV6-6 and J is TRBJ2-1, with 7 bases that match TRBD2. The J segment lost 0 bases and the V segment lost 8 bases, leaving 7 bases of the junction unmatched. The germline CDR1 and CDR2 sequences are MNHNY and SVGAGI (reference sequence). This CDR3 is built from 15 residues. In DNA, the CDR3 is TGTGCCAGCGACCAAGCGGGGAGCTCCTACAATGAGCAGTTCTTC. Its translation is CASDQAGSSYNEQFF.

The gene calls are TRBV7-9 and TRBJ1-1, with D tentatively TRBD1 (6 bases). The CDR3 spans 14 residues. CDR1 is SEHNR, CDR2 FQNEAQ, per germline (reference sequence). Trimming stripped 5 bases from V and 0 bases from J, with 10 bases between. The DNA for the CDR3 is TGTGCCAGCAGCCCACAGGGTTTGAACACTGAAGCTTTCTTT. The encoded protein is CASSPQGLNTEAFF.

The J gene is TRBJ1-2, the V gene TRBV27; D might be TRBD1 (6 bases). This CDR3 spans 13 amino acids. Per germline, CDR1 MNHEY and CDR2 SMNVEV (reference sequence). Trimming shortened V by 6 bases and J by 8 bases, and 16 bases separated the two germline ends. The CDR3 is CASSRQENLGYTF. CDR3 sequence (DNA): TGTGCCAGCAGCCGACAGGAAAATTTGGGCTACACCTTC.

CDR3 nucleotide sequence: TGTGCCTGGGACAGGGCGGGCAATCAGCCCCAGCATTTT. This translates into CAWDRAGNQPQHF. The chain has TRBV30 and TRBJ1-5, with 7 bases fitting TRBD1. This CDR3 is 13 amino acids long. V lost 5 bases and J lost 2; bases outside the gene matches: 3. From germline, CDR1 is GTSNPN and CDR2 SVGIG (reference sequence).

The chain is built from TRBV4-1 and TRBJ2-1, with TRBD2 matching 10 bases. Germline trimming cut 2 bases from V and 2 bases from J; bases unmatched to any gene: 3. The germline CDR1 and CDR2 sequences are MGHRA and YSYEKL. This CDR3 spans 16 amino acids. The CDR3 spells CASSQPLAGPYNEQFF. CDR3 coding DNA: TGCGCCAGCAGCCAACCACTAGCGGGGCCCTACAATGAGCAGTTCTTC.

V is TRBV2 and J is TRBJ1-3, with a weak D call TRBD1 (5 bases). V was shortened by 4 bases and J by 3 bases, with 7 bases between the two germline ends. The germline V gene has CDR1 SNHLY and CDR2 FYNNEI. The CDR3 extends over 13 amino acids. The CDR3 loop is CASSVTGGNTIYF. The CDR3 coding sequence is TGTGCCAGCAGTGTCACAGGTGGAAACACCATATATTTT.

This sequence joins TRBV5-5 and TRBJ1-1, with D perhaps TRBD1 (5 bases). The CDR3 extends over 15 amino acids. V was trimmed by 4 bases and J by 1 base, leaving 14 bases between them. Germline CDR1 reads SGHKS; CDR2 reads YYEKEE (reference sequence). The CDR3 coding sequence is TGTGCCAGCAGCCCCCCCTTAGGGGAGAACACTGAAGCTTTCTTT. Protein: CASSPPLGENTEAFF.

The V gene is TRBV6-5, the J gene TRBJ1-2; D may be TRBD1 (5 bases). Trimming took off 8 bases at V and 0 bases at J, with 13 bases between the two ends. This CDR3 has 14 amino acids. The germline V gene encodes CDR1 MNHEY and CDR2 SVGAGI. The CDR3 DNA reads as TGTGCCAGCGGGGGGAGCTCAGCTAACTATGGCTACACCTTC. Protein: CASGGSSANYGYTF.

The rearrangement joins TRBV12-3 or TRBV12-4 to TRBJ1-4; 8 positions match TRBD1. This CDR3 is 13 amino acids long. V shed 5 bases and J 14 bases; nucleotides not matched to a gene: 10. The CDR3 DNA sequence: TGTGCCAGCAGTCCCGGACAGGGAATTTACCTGTTTTTT. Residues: CASSPGQGIYLFF.

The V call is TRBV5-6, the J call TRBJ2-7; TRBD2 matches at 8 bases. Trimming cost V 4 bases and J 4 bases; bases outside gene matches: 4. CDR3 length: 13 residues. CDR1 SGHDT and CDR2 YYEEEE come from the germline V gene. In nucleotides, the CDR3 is TGTGCCAGCAGCAAGACTAGCGAATACGAGCAGTACGTC. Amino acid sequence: CASSKTSEYEQYV.

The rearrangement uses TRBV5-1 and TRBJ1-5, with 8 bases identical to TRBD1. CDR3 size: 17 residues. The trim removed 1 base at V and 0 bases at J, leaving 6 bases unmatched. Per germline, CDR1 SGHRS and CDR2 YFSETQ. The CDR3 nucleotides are TGCGCCAGCAGCTTGCAACCAGGGGGCAGTAGCAATCAGCCCCAGCATTTT. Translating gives CASSLQPGGSSNQPQHF.